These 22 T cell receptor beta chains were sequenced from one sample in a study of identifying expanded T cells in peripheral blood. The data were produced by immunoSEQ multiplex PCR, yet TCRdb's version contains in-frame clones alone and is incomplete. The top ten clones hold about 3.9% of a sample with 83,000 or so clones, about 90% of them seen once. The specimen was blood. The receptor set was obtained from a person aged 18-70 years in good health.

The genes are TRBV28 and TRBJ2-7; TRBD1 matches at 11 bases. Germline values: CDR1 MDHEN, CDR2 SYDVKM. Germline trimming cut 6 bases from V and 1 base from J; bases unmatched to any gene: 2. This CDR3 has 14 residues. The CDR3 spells CASRGQGESYEQYF. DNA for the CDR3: TGTGCCAGCAGGGGACAGGGGGAATCCTACGAGCAGTACTTC.

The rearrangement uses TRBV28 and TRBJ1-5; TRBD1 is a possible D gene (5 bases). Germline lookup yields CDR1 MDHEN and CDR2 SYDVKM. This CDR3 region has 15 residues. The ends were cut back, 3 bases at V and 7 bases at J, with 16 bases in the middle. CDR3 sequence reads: CASSLTEVGWQPQHF. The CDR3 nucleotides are TGTGCCAGCAGTTTGACAGAGGTAGGATGGCAGCCCCAGCATTTT. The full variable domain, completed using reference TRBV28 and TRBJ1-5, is DVKVTQSSRYLVKRTGEKVFLECVQDMDHENMFWYRQDPGLGLRLIYFSYDVKMKEKGDIPEGYSVSREKKERFSLILESASTNQTSMYLCASSLTEVGWQPQHFGDGTRLSIL.

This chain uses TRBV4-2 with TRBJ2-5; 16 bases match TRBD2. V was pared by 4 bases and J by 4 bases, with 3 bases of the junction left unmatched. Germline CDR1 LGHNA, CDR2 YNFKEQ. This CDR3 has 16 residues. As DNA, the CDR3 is TGTGCCAGCAGCCTTGGGACTAGCGGGGGGGTAGAGACCCAGTACTTC. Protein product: CASSLGTSGGVETQYF.

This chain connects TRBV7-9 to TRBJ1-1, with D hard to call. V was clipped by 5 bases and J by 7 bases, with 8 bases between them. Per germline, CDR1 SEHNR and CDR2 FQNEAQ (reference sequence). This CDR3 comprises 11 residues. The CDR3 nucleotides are TGTGCCAGCAGCGCCTACAGTGAAGCTTTCTTT. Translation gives CASSAYSEAFF.

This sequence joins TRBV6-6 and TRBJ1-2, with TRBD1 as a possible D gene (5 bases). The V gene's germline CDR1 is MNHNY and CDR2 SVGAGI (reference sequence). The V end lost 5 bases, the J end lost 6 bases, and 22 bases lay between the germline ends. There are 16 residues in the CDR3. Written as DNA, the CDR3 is TGTGCCAGCAGTCCCCGGGGTCACACGGGGCTAAATGGCTACACCTTC. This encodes CASSPRGHTGLNGYTF.

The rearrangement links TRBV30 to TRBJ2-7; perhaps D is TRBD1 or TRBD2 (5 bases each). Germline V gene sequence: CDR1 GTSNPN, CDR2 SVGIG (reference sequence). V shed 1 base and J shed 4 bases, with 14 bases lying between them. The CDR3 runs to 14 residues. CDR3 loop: CAWSDGGEGYEQYF. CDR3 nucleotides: TGTGCCTGGAGTGATGGGGGAGAAGGGTACGAGCAGTACTTC.

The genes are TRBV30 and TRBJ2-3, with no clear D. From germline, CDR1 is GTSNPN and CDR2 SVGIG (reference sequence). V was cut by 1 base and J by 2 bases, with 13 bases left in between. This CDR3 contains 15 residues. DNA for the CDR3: TGTGCCTGGAGTGCTGACTCCGATAACACAGATACGCAGTATTTT. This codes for CAWSADSDNTDTQYF. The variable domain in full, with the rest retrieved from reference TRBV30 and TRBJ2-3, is SQTIHQWPATLVQPVGSPLSLECTVEGTSNPNLYWYRQAAGRGLQLLFYSVGIGQISSEVPQNLSASRPQDRQFILSSKKLLLSDSGFYLCAWSADSDNTDTQYFGPGTRLTVL.

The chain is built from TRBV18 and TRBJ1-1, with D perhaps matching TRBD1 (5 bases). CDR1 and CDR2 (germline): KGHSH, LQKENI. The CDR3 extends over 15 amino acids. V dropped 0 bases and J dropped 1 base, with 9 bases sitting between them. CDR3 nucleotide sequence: TGTGCCAGCTCACCACCCGGGACGGGGAACACTGAAGCTTTCTTT. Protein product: CASSPPGTGNTEAFF.

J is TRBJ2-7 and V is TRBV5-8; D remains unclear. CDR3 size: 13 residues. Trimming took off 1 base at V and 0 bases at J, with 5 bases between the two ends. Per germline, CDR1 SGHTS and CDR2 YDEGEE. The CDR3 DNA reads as TGTGCCAGCAGCTTGCGGAGCTCCTACGAGCAGTACTTC. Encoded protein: CASSLRSSYEQYF.

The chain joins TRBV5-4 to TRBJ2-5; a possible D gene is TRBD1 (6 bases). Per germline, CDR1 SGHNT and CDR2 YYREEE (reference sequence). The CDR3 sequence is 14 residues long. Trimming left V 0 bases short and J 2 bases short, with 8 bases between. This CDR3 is CASSLGQAQETQYF. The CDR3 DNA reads TGTGCCAGCAGCTTGGGACAGGCGCAAGAGACCCAGTACTTC.

CDR3: CASSYQGQGAFEQYF. As DNA, the CDR3 is TGTGCCAGCAGTTACCAGGGACAGGGGGCATTCGAGCAGTACTTC. This rearrangement joins TRBV6-5 to TRBJ2-7; 12 nucleotides match TRBD1. This CDR3 has 15 residues. V dropped 2 bases and J dropped 6; count of bases not matched to a gene: 5. Germline V gene sequence: CDR1 MNHEY, CDR2 SVGAGI.

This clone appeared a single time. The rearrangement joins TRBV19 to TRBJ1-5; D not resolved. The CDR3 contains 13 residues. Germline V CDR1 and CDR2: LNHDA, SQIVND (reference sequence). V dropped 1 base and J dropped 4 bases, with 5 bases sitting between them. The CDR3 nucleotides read TGTGCCAGTAGTATAGCCATTAATCAGCCCCAGCATTTT. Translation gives CASSIAINQPQHF. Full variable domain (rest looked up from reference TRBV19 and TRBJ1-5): DGGITQSPKYLFRKEGQNVTLSCEQNLNHDAMYWYRQDPGQGLRLIYYSQIVNDFQKGDIAEGYSVSREKKESFPLTVTSAQKNPTAFYLCASSIAINQPQHFGDGTRLSIL.

CDR3 in amino acids: CASSLEVVEHNEQFF. The CDR3 DNA sequence: TGTGCCAGCAGCTTAGAAGTTGTGGAGCACAATGAGCAGTTCTTC. The chain employs TRBV7-9 and TRBJ2-1; no clear D. Germline V gives CDR1 SEHNR, CDR2 FQNEAQ (reference sequence). CDR3 length: 15 amino acids. The V end was cut by 1 base, the J end by 5 bases, with 12 bases between.

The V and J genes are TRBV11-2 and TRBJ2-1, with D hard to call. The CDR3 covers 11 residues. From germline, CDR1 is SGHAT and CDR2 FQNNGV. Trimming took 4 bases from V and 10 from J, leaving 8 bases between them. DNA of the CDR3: TGTGCCAGCAGCTCGACGATGGAGCAGTTCTTC. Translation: CASSSTMEQFF. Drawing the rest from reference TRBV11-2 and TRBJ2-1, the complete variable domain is EAGVAQSPRYKIIEKRQSVAFWCNPISGHATLYWYQQILGQGPKLLIQFQNNGVVDDSQLPKDRFSAERLKGVDSTLKIQPAKLEDSAVYLCASSSTMEQFFGPGTRLTVL.

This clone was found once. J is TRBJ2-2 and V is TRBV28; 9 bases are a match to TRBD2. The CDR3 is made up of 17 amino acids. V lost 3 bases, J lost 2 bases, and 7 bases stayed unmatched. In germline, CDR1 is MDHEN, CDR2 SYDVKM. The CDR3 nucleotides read TGTGCCAGCAGTTTGTGGCTAGCGGGGACTAACACCGGGGAGCTGTTTTTT. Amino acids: CASSLWLAGTNTGELFF.

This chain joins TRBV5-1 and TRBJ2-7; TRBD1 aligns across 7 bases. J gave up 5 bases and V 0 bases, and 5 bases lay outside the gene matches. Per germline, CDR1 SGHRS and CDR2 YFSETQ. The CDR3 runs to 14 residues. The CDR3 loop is CASSLVGTVDEQYF. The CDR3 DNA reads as TGCGCCAGCAGCTTGGTTGGGACAGTCGACGAGCAGTACTTC. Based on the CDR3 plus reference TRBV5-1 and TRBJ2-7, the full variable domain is KAGVTQTPRYLIKTRGQQVTLSCSPISGHRSVSWYQQTPGQGLQFLFEYFSETQRNKGNFPGRFSGRQFSNSRSEMNVSTLELGDSALYLCASSLVGTVDEQYFGPGTRLTVT.

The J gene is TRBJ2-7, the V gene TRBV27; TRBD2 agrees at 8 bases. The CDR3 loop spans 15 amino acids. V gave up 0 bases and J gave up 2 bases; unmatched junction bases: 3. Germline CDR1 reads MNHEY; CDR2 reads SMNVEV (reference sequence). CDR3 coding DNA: TGTGCCAGCAGTTTATCTAGCGGGGCTACCTACGAGCAGTACTTC. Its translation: CASSLSSGATYEQYF.

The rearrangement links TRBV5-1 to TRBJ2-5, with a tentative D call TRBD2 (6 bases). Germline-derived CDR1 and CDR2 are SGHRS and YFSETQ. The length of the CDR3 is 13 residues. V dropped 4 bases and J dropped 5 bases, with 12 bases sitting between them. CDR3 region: CASSTEEGETQYF. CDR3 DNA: TGCGCCAGCAGCACTGAGGAGGGGGAGACCCAGTACTTC.

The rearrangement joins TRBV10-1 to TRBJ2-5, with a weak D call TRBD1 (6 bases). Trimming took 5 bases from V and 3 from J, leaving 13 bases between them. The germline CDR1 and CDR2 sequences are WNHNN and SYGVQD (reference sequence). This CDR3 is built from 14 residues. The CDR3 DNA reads TGCGCCAGCAGTCCTACAGGGTTGGAAGAGACCCAGTACTTC. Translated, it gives CASSPTGLEETQYF.

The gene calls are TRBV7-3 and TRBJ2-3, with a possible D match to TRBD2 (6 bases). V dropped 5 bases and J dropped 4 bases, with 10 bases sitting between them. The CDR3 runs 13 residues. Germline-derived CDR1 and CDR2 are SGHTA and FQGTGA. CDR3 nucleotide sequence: TGTGCCAGCAGCCAAGGACTATCAGATACGCAGTATTTT. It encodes CASSQGLSDTQYF.

In DNA form, the CDR3 reads TGTGCCAGCAGTGACTCAGGCGGGGGGGCATATACGCAGTATTTT. It translates to CASSDSGGGAYTQYF. The chain uses TRBV6-4 and TRBJ2-3; 9 bases agree with TRBD2. Germline V lookup: CDR1 MRHNA, CDR2 SNTAGT. The junction had 5 bases not matched to a gene; V was cut back by 0 bases and J by 7 bases. This CDR3 spans 15 amino acids.

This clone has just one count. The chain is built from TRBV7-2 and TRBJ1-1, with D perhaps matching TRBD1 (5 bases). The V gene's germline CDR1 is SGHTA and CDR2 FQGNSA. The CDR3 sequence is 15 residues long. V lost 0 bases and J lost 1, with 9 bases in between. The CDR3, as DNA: TGTGCCAGCAGCTTAGCGGGACGGAGGAACACTGAAGCTTTCTTT. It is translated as CASSLAGRRNTEAFF.